This paragraph reports one T cell receptor beta chain. V lost 1 base and J lost 9, with 16 bases in between. There are 13 residues in the CDR3. In germline, CDR1 is GTSNPN, CDR2 SVGIG (reference sequence). These data originate in a study of blood T cell repertoires in COVID-19. Original analysis: Scientists estimated how many nucleated cells there were by amplifying reference gene primers. Here immunoSEQ multiplex PCR was the method, and the copy in TCRdb shows in-frame clones only, minus some. V, J and clone size are taken as reported in that table, and D and trimming were inferred from the DNA itself. The data hold under 150,000 clones, with roughly 88% observed a single time.

The TCR sequence derives from a woman between 25 and 40 years old with acute COVID-19. Input material: PBMCs or T cells enriched from blood (not recorded which). The V call is TRBV30, the J call TRBJ2-7; TRBD2 is a possible D gene (6 bases). CDR3 in amino acids: CAWSETRDSVQYF. As DNA, the CDR3 is TGTGCCTGGAGTGAAACCCGGGACTCCGTGCAGTACTTC.